This TCR beta chain was sequenced during a study of T-cell reconstitution after alpha-beta-depleted transplantation in children. Findings of the study overall: At around two months after transplant, the alpha-beta T cells were reportedly derived from several hundred expanded clones that came from non-depleted graft cells. Surviving recipient cells, namely T cells and thymic progenitors, were the source of high day-60 TCRbeta diversity in some patients. Newly made T cells mostly supplied T-cell counts and diversity one year after transplant.

It was with unique molecular identifiers that the TCRbeta library was prepared. A single record per CDR3 protein comes from TCRdb applying MiXCR to the PCR reads. The table has more than 300,000 distinct CDR3 sequences, about 17% seen once; the top ten hold about 41%. This CDR3 is built from 15 residues. V gave up 1 base and J gave up 7 bases; unmatched junction bases: 4. CDR1 and CDR2 (germline): MGHRA, YSYEKL. With respect to this clonotype: The antigen is unknown.

The chain uses TRBV4-1 and TRBJ1-5; 10 bases align to TRBD1. This sequence originates from a male patient between 2 and 10 years old who had a stem cell transplant for acute lymphoblastic leukemia, so the T cells may come from the graft donor. The sequencing here drew on PBMCs, mostly from graft donor cells, taken 360 days after TCRalphabeta/CD19-depleted stem cell transplant. The CDR3 here is CASSQAGQGRQPQHF. CDR3 nucleotide sequence: TGCGCCAGCAGCCAAGCGGGACAGGGGAGACAGCCCCAGCATTTT.